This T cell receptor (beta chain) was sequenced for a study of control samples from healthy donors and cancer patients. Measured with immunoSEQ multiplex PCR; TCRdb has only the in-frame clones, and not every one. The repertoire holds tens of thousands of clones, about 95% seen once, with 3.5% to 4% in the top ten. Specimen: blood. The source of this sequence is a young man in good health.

DNA of the CDR3: TGTGCCAGCAGCTTATCGACAGGGGGCGAGTATGGCTACACCTTC. This codes for CASSLSTGGEYGYTF. V usage is TRBV11-1 and J usage is TRBJ1-2; 10 positions match TRBD1. This CDR3 has 15 amino acids. Germline V gene lookup returns CDR1 SGHAT and CDR2 FQDESV (reference sequence). V was pared by 2 bases and J by 5 bases, with 5 bases of the junction left unmatched. The whole variable domain, filled in from reference TRBV11-1 and TRBJ1-2, reads EAEVAQSPRYKITEKSQAVAFWCDPISGHATLYWYRQILGQGPELLVQFQDESVVDDSQLPKDRFSAERLKGVDSTLKIQPAELGDSAMYLCASSLSTGGEYGYTFGSGTRLTVV.